This paragraph reports one TCR beta chain. The clone's antigen remains unknown. Base-call qualities are not available, and no considerably larger clone is one nucleotide away. Patients with autoimmune disease history or receiving systemic immunosuppression were excluded from the trial. In every dose cohort, peripheral blood was drawn for TCR sequencing at baseline, cycle 4 day 1, and cycle 7 day 1. The samples were taken from a phase I, first-in-human, multicenter, open-label dose-escalation trial of ivuxolimab. The trial enrolled adults with locally advanced or metastatic head and neck squamous cell, hepatocellular, melanoma or renal cell carcinoma. CD4+ and CD8+ T cells were sorted separately from peripheral blood before TCR sequencing. The sample is drawn from a study of OX40 agonist ivuxolimab in advanced cancers. Context from the whole study: Ivuxolimab was an agonistic, fully human IgG2 monoclonal antibody directed against OX40 (CD134), a costimulatory receptor. Intravenous ivuxolimab was administered to patients every 2 weeks at six dose levels: 0.01, 0.1, 0.3, 1.5, 3 and 10 mg/kg. Of the approximately 50 patients in dose escalation, some 19 had hepatocellular carcinoma, roughly 15 had melanoma, 9 had renal cell carcinoma and 9 had head and neck cancer. A male proportion of 82.7% and a mean age of approximately 60 years, ranging from 23 to 79, were recorded for the dose-escalation cohort. Prior anti-PD-1, anti-PD-L1 or anti-CTLA-4 therapy was permitted, and 30% to 45% of dose-escalation patients had received checkpoint inhibitors. Partial responses occurred in three dose-escalation patients, of whom one had hepatocellular carcinoma and two had cutaneous melanoma. The point of sequencing TCRbeta in the periphery was to test whether ivuxolimab changed TCR sequence diversity and drove clonal T-cell expansion. The paper describes the monotherapy dose-escalation part (N of about 47 patients) of the phase I trial of ivuxolimab.

Study-wide conclusions, independent of this receptor: In the 0.1-3.0 mg/kg groups, partial responders were among the patients with the lowest normalized peripheral clonal expansion, particularly in CD8+ T cells. Low levels of normalized T-cell clonal expansion were also shown by some nonresponding patients. The antigen specificity of the peripheral T cells that underwent clonal expansion was not determined. After ivuxolimab, expanded clones were on average more numerous among CD8+ T cells than among CD4+ T cells. Clonal expansion of both CD4+ and CD8+ blood T cells was observed from baseline to week 6 at doses 0.1 to 3.0 mg/kg.

Genomic DNA was extracted from sorted cells for sequencing of the TCRbeta CDR3 region. The immunoSEQ Assay was used for sequencing of TCRbeta CDR3 regions. This immuneACCESS table, as held by TCRdb, lists in-frame sequences with V and J called but not all clones. Of the missing ones, under half trace to an unresolved V gene in checked studies; the others have no known cause. In this sample the table shows roughly 87,000 clones, approximately 91% of which occur a single time. Over 0.65% of the sample is held by the ten biggest clonotypes. There are 16 amino acids in the CDR3, from cysteine to phenylalanine inclusive. The DNA shown is the 48-base CDR3, in frame from base 1. CDR1 WNHNN and CDR2 SYGVQD are derived from the germline V gene (reference sequence). Germline trimming: 4 bases from V, 5 bases from J; junction bases outside gene matches: 5.

This sample comprised CD4+ or CD8+ T cells sorted from blood, obtained in a trial of the OX40 agonist ivuxolimab. The receptor comes from an adult with an advanced solid tumor such as melanoma, head and neck, liver or kidney cancer. The V and J genes are TRBV10-1 and TRBJ2-3, with 14 junctional bases fitting TRBD2. The CDR3 sequence is CASSGTSGGWGDTQYF. The DNA reads TGCGCCAGCAGTGGGACTAGCGGGGGGTGGGGAGATACGCAGTATTTT.